This T cell receptor (beta chain) was documented in a study of T cells in Graves' hyperthyroidism and ophthalmopathy. Authors of the study amplified TCR beta CDR3 regions from RNA transcripts. HTBI primers were used for first-round RT-PCR of the TCR CDR3. Each CDR3 protein gets one entry after TCRdb re-called the multiplex PCR reads with MiXCR. The table lists 300,000 or so distinct CDR3 sequences, about 18% of them singletons, with 49% in the top ten. Material for sequencing was blood. The receptor comes from a woman aged 45-59 years with Graves' hyperthyroidism.

The CDR3 DNA follows: TGCAGTGCTACACCTACTACTACCAGCAATGAGCAGTTCTTC. It translates to CSATPTTTSNEQFF. The chain couples TRBV20-1 to TRBJ2-1; D is unresolved. This CDR3 comprises 14 residues. The V and J ends lost 4 bases and 6 bases respectively, with 16 bases between them. Germline-derived CDR1 and CDR2 are DFQATT and SNEGSKA (reference sequence).